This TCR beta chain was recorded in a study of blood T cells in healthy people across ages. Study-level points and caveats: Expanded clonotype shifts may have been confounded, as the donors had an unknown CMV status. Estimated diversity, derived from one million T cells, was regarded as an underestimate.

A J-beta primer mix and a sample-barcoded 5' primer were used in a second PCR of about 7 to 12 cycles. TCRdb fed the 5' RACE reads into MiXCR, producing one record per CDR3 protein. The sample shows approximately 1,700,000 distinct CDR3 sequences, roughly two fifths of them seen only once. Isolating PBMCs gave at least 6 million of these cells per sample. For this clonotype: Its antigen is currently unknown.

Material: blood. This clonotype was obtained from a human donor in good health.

The DNA for the CDR3 is TGTGCCAGCAGTACTAACAGGGAATATCAGCCCCAGCATTTT. It codes for CASSTNREYQPQHF. The gene calls are TRBV28 and TRBJ1-5, with a weak D call TRBD1 (6 bases). V lost 5 bases and J lost 5, with 13 bases in between. This CDR3 is built from 14 residues. CDR1 is MDHEN and CDR2 is SYDVKM in the germline V gene.